A selection of T cell receptor beta chains follows, all from one sample in a study of tumor-infiltrating lymphocytes in primary liver carcinoma. One entry per CDR3 protein, called by TCRdb with MiXCR from the multiplex PCR reads. The sample records tens of thousands of distinct CDR3 sequences, over 60% being singletons. The sample taken for sequencing was liver tumor tissue from sampling region 4. The receptor source for this set is a man in his forties with primary liver carcinoma and hepatitis B virus infection. The CDR3 runs from the conserved cysteine through the conserved F or W. The D gene is left open where the match is weak. Not all rows give a size; the values are once, few, many and, for expanded clones, a class.

TRBJ2-1	TRBV29-1	-	-	TGCAGCGTTGAAGGGATGGTGGGGAGTGAGCAGTTCTTC	CSVEGMVGSEQFF
TRBJ2-3	TRBV27	TRBD2	once	TGTGCCAGCAATTTACCGGCTAGCGGGAGCACAGATACGCAGTATTTT	CASNLPASGSTDTQYF
TRBJ2-3	TRBV29-1	-	many	TGCAGCGTTCTTTCTTCAGGGAGCACAGATACGCAGTATTTT	CSVLSSGSTDTQYF
TRBJ2-7	TRBV29-1	-	medium-sized	TGCAGCGTTGCCCAAGGCAGGGGCTACGAGCAGTACTTC	CSVAQGRGYEQYF
TRBJ2-2	TRBV12-3/TRBV12-4	TRBD2	many	TGTGCCAGCAGTCCAAGACTAGCGGAGAACACCGGGGAGCTGTTTTTT	CASSPRLAENTGELFF
TRBJ2-1	TRBV29-1	-	-	TGTAACGTTGAGGACGTCAGGGACTACAATGAGCAGTTCTTC	CNVEDVRDYNEQFF
TRBJ2-7	TRBV12-3/TRBV12-4	-	-	TGTACCAGCAGTTTAAGGGGATCCTACGAGCAGTACTTC	CTSSLRGSYEQYF
TRBJ2-3	TRBV4-1	TRBD2	-	TGCCCCAGCAGCCAAGTTCAGGCGGGAGGTGGTACGCAGTATTTT	CPSSQVQAGGGTQYF
TRBJ2-4	TRBV2	-	many	TGTGCCAGCAGTGAAAGGGGCGGACGAAACATTCAGTACTTC	CASSERGGRNIQYF
TRBJ1-3	TRBV19	-	few	TGTGCCAGTAGTCCTCAGCGTGGAAACACCATATATTTT	CASSPQRGNTIYF
TRBJ1-6	TRBV16	-	-	TGTGCCAGTAGTCTACAGGGACTATCTTCACCCCTCCACTTT	CASSLQGLSSPLHF
TRBJ2-7	TRBV4-1	-	-	TGCGTCACCAGCCTCGGGGGAGACTACGAACAGTACTTC	CVTSLGGDYEQYF
TRBJ1-5	TRBV6-6	-	-	TGTGCCAGCGGCTCCTCGGGGGGGGGTCAGCCCCGGCATTTT	CASGSSGGGQPRHF
TRBJ2-1	TRBV18	TRBD2	-	TGTGCCAGCTCACCACCCGGTCTAGCGGGAGGGGTATACATGAATGAGCAGTTCTTC	CASSPPGLAGGVYMNEQFF
TRBJ2-5	TRBV2	-	-	TGTGCCAGCAGTAGGGACCGCCAAGAGATTCAGTACTTC	CASSRDRQEIQYF
TRBJ2-7	TRBV6-6	-	-	TGTGCTAGCAGACCTAGGACCCAGGTCCGGGAGCAATACTTC	CASRPRTQVREQYF
TRBJ1-5	TRBV11-2	-	-	TGTGCCAGCAACTCATCGCGGCAGCCCCAGCATTTT	CASNSSRQPQHF
TRBJ2-5	TRBV11-2	-	-	TGTGCCAACAGATCCCGGGACTCGGTCCGCCAAGAGACTCAGTACTTC	CANRSRDSVRQETQYF
TRBJ2-2	TRBV11-2	-	-	TGTGCCACGGGACGGAGAAACACCGGGGAGCTGTTTTTT	CATGRRNTGELFF
TRBJ2-1	TRBV11-2	-	once	TGTGCCTGCGGCTTAAACGATGCCTATGAGCAGTTCTTC	CACGLNDAYEQFF
TRBJ2-3	TRBV5-4	-	-	TGTGCCAGCAGCGAACCAGGGGTCACTAACACAGATACGCAGTATTTT	CASSEPGVTNTDTQYF
TRBJ2-6	TRBV4-1	-	-	TGCTCCAGCAGCCAAGTGGACTCTGGGGCCAACGTCCTGACTTTC	CSSSQVDSGANVLTF
TRBJ1-2	TRBV6-5	-	-	TGTGCCAACATACTAGCGGTTAACTATGGCTACACCTTC	CANILAVNYGYTF
TRBJ1-5	TRBV19	-	-	TGTGCCAGTAGTATAGCACAGGGCCATCAGCCCCAGCTTTTT	CASSIAQGHQPQLF
TRBJ2-2	TRBV12-3/TRBV12-4	-	-	TGTGCCTGTAGTTTGGGCGCCTCGAGAACCGGGGAGCTGTTTTTT	CACSLGASRTGELFF
TRBJ2-2	TRBV4-2	-	-	TGTACAAACAGCCAAGACCTACAGGGATCCGGGGAGCTGTTTTTT	CTNSQDLQGSGELFF
TRBJ2-3	TRBV6-4	TRBD2	-	TGTGCCAGGAGTGGGACTAGCAGGAGCACAGATACGCAGTATTTT	CARSGTSRSTDTQYF
TRBJ1-2	TRBV6-6	-	-	TGTACCAGCGCCTCGATTCTTGGGGGGGTTGCGAACTATGGCTACACCTTC	CTSASILGGVANYGYTF
TRBJ2-7	TRBV9	TRBD1	-	TGTGCCAGCAGCGTAGAGGGGGGGACAGGGGTTCCCTACGAGCAGTACTTC	CASSVEGGTGVPYEQYF
TRBJ2-7	TRBV6-2/TRBV6-3	-	-	TGTGCCAGCAGCTACAATCCGTACGTGCATTACTTC	CASSYNPYVHYF
TRBJ2-3	TRBV11-2	-	-	TGTGCCGGAAGGGCACGGGAGCTCGCAGATACGCGGTATTTT	CAGRARELADTRYF
TRBJ2-7	TRBV21-1	-	many	TGTGCCAGCAGCTCGAACGGGACAAGGGACACCTACTACGAGCAGTACTTC	CASSSNGTRDTYYEQYF
TRBJ1-3	TRBV6-1	-	-	TGTGCCAGCACCCAAAGAAGGACAGACACTAGAAACACCATATATTTT	CASTQRRTDTRNTIYF
TRBJ2-5	TRBV28	TRBD1	few	TGTGCCAGCAGCCTTTATACAGGGGGCTTACAAGAGACCCAGTACTTC	CASSLYTGGLQETQYF
TRBJ1-1	TRBV5-6	-	-	TGTGCCAGCAGGCCAACAGGGAGAACTGAAGCTTTCTTT	CASRPTGRTEAFF
TRBJ2-3	TRBV10-3	TRBD1	-	TGTGCCATCAGTGGCTTACCGGGACAGGGGGCAACCAACACAGATACGCAGTATTTT	CAISGLPGQGATNTDTQYF
TRBJ2-7	TRBV6-1	-	-	TGTGCCAGCAGCGCCTCGGTCAGTCGCTACGAACAGTGCTTC	CASSASVSRYEQCF
TRBJ2-3	TRBV7-9	-	-	TGTGCCAGCAGCCCCCTCGTAGTTTTAAGGGATACGCAGTATTTT	CASSPLVVLRDTQYF
TRBJ2-1	TRBV11-2	TRBD2	-	TGTGCCAGCGGTTACTCTTCGACTAGCGGGAGGGGAGGTGGGTTCTTC	CASGYSSTSGRGGGFF
TRBJ2-7	TRBV4-2	-	-	TGTGCCTCTACTGGGCTAGCAGGAGTTTATAAGTCCTACGAGCAGTACTTC	CASTGLAGVYKSYEQYF
TRBJ2-7	TRBV29-1	TRBD1	many	TGCAGCGTTGGGGGACAGGGGGGCTACGAGCAGTACTTC	CSVGGQGGYEQYF
TRBJ2-7	TRBV29-1	TRBD1	many	TGCAGCGTCCTGACAGGGGCCGGCTACGAGCAGTACTTC	CSVLTGAGYEQYF
TRBJ1-5	TRBV19	-	-	TGTGCCAGTAGTATACCCATAAAAGGACAGTCCCAGCATTTT	CASSIPIKGQSQHF